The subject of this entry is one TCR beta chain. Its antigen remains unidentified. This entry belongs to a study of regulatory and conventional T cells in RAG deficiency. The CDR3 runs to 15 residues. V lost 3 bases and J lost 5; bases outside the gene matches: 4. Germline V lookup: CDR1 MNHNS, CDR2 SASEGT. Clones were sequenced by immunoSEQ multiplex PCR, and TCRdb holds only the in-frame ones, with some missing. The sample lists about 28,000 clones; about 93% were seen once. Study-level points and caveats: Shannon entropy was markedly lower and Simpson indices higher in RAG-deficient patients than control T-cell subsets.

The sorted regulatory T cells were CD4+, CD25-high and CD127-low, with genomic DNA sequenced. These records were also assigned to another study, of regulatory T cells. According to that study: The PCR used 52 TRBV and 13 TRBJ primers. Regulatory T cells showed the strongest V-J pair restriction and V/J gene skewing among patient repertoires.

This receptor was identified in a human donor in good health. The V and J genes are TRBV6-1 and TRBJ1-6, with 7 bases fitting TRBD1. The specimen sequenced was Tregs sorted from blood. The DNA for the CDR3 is TGTGCCAGCAGTGAGGGACAGTTCCATAATTCACCCCTCCACTTT. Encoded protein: CASSEGQFHNSPLHF.